Listed here are 4 T cell receptor beta chains from one sample, sequenced in a study of neurological immune-mediated disorders. TCRdb used MiXCR to reprocess the 5' RACE reads, holding one entry per CDR3 protein. The sample gives over 35,000 distinct CDR3 sequences, roughly 13% of which show up once; around 1.3% is in the top ten. Source material: PBMCs. These receptors all stem from a female donor in good health.

This clonotype was counted ten times or more. This chain links TRBV27 with TRBJ2-3; tentatively, D is TRBD1 or TRBD2 (5 bases each). There are 15 residues in the CDR3. Germline loops: CDR1 MNHEY, CDR2 SMNVEV (reference sequence). Trimming cost V 1 base and J 5 bases, with 13 bases left between them. CDR3 protein: CASSLFGGPEDTQYF. In nucleotides, the CDR3 is TGTGCCAGCAGTTTATTTGGGGGTCCCGAAGATACGCAGTATTTT.

V is TRBV4-3 and J is TRBJ1-1; TRBD1 matches at 11 bases. Germline loops: CDR1 LGHNA, CDR2 YSLEER. This CDR3 contains 16 residues. The trim removed 0 bases at V and 6 bases at J, leaving 6 bases unmatched. Written as DNA, the CDR3 is TGCGCCAGCAGCCAAGATCCCGGGACAGGGGGGGCTGAAGCTTTCTTT. Protein: CASSQDPGTGGAEAFF.

This clonotype has at least ten counts. A much larger clone is a single base away; this may be a read error. The V and J genes are TRBV5-1 and TRBJ2-2; D remains unclear. Looked up from germline, CDR1 is SGHRS and CDR2 is YFSETQ. Deletions cut 0 bases from V and 1 base from J, with 13 bases between. The CDR3 extends over 17 amino acids. The chain's CDR3 is CASSLAVLTRNTGELFF. The CDR3 nucleotides are TGCGCCAGCAGCTTGGCAGTTTTGACAAGGAACACCGGGGAGCTGTTTTTT. Based on the CDR3 plus reference TRBV5-1 and TRBJ2-2, the full variable domain is KAGVTQTPRYLIKTRGQQVTLSCSPISGHRSVSWYQQTPGQGLQFLFEYFSETQRNKGNFPGRFSGRQFSNSRSEMNVSTLELGDSALYLCASSLAVLTRNTGELFFGEGSRLTVL.

This clonotype was counted ten times or more. The chain joins TRBV6-5 to TRBJ1-1, with D unresolved. The CDR3 has 13 amino acids. The ends were cut back, 7 bases at V and 0 bases at J, with 9 bases in the middle. Germline CDR1 MNHEY, CDR2 SVGAGI. The CDR3 spells CASKQGLNTEAFF. CDR3 DNA sequence: TGTGCCAGCAAGCAAGGACTGAACACTGAAGCTTTCTTT.